This T cell receptor beta chain was identified during a study of blood T cell repertoires in COVID-19. TCRdb's copy holds only in-frame clones and misses some; the assay was immunoSEQ multiplex PCR. The sample contains 150,000 or so clones, approximately 79% of which appear only once. The CDR3 has 15 amino acids. With 9 bases removed from V and 0 bases from J, the gap between germline ends came to 15 bases. V gene TRBV6-7 combines with J gene TRBJ1-3; D is undetermined. TRBV6-7 is treated as an ORF (open reading frame) with a function not yet certain. The sample was peripheral blood. This TCR was recovered from a woman of 80 years or more with acute or convalescent COVID-19. The CDR3 here is CARRKNYSSGNTIYF. The CDR3 nucleotides read TGTGCCAGGAGGAAAAATTACTCCTCTGGAAACACCATATATTTT.